This is a list of T cell receptor beta chains from one sample in a study of T cells in Graves' hyperthyroidism and ophthalmopathy. One entry per CDR3 protein results from TCRdb running MiXCR on the multiplex PCR reads. This table holds roughly 640,000 distinct CDR3 sequences, approximately 15% found once. Sequencing was carried out using blood. Receptor source: a woman between 35 and 50 years old with Graves' ophthalmopathy. Each CDR3 is given with its conserved first and last residue. A D gene is named only where the DNA matches it firmly. Size values are once, few and many counts, or a class for expanded clones, and some rows have none.

D gene: TRBD1
J gene: TRBJ2-4
clone size: many
V gene: TRBV12-3/TRBV12-4
CDR3 length: 14
CDR3 protein: CASSKQGAKNIQYF
CDR3 DNA: TGTGCCAGCAGCAAACAGGGGGCCAAAAACATTCAGTACTTC

D gene: -
J gene: TRBJ2-7
clone size: few
V gene: TRBV28
CDR3 length: 16
CDR3 protein: CASSRLRRQRAYEQYF
CDR3 DNA: TGTGCCAGCAGCCGACTCCGCAGGCAGCGCGCCTACGAGCAGTACTTC

D gene: -
J gene: TRBJ1-2
clone size: -
V gene: TRBV28
CDR3 length: 12
CDR3 protein: CASMGIFYGYTF
CDR3 DNA: TGTGCCAGCATGGGGATCTTCTATGGCTACACCTTC

D gene: -
J gene: TRBJ2-5
clone size: many
V gene: TRBV6-1
CDR3 length: 13
CDR3 protein: CASSRPRGETQYF
CDR3 DNA: TGTGCCAGCAGCCGACCAAGGGGAGAGACCCAGTACTTC

D gene: TRBD1
J gene: TRBJ1-1
clone size: few
V gene: TRBV30
CDR3 length: 15
CDR3 protein: CAWRGTGSGDTEAFF
CDR3 DNA: TGTGCCTGGAGAGGGACAGGGAGTGGGGACACTGAAGCTTTCTTT

D gene: TRBD1
J gene: TRBJ1-6
clone size: many
V gene: TRBV5-6
CDR3 length: 16
CDR3 protein: CASSLATGVNNSPLHF
CDR3 DNA: TGTGCCAGCAGCTTGGCGACAGGGGTGAATAATTCACCCCTCCACTTT

D gene: TRBD2
J gene: TRBJ2-1
clone size: many
V gene: TRBV18
CDR3 length: 15
CDR3 protein: CASSPEAGGRNEQFF
CDR3 DNA: TGTGCCAGCTCACCGGAAGCGGGGGGGAGGAATGAGCAGTTCTTC

D gene: TRBD1
J gene: TRBJ2-5
clone size: many
V gene: TRBV2
CDR3 length: 15
CDR3 protein: CASSVLRDSQETQYF
CDR3 DNA: TGTGCCAGCAGTGTCCTGAGGGACAGTCAAGAGACCCAGTACTTC

D gene: -
J gene: TRBJ2-3
clone size: many
V gene: TRBV11-2
CDR3 length: 17
CDR3 protein: CASSLGTSPYGTDTQYF
CDR3 DNA: TGTGCCAGCAGCTTAGGGACCTCCCCATACGGCACAGATACGCAGTATTTT

D gene: -
J gene: TRBJ2-3
clone size: many
V gene: TRBV2
CDR3 length: 11
CDR3 protein: CASHAWDTQYF
CDR3 DNA: TGTGCCAGCCACGCTTGGGATACGCAGTATTTT

D gene: -
J gene: TRBJ2-7
clone size: many
V gene: TRBV6-2/TRBV6-3
CDR3 length: 14
CDR3 protein: CASSYRAGLVEQYF
CDR3 DNA: TGTGCCAGCAGTTACCGAGCAGGTCTGGTCGAGCAGTACTTC

D gene: -
J gene: TRBJ2-7
clone size: -
V gene: TRBV20-1
CDR3 length: 14
CDR3 protein: CSARSGTVTYEQYF
CDR3 DNA: TGCAGTGCCAGGTCCGGGACCGTAACCTACGAGCAGTACTTC

D gene: TRBD1
J gene: TRBJ2-5
clone size: many
V gene: TRBV7-3
CDR3 length: 16
CDR3 protein: CASSFRGQGPQETQYF
CDR3 DNA: TGTGCCAGCAGCTTTAGAGGACAGGGACCTCAAGAGACCCAGTACTTC

D gene: -
J gene: TRBJ2-2
clone size: few
V gene: TRBV6-5
CDR3 length: 18
CDR3 protein: CASSYLTLVKTNTGELFF
CDR3 DNA: TGTGCCAGCAGCTACCTAACCCTAGTCAAAACGAACACCGGGGAGCTGTTTTTT

D gene: TRBD2
J gene: TRBJ2-3
clone size: -
V gene: TRBV24-1
CDR3 length: 16
CDR3 protein: CATSDISGRRPDTQYF
CDR3 DNA: TGTGCCACCAGTGATATTAGCGGGAGGCGTCCAGATACGCAGTATTTT

D gene: TRBD2
J gene: TRBJ2-3
clone size: -
V gene: TRBV27
CDR3 length: 17
CDR3 protein: CASSPRLAGPTTDTQYF
CDR3 DNA: TGTGCCAGCAGTCCGAGACTAGCGGGACCAACCACAGATACGCAGTATTTT

D gene: -
J gene: TRBJ1-2
clone size: -
V gene: TRBV10-3
CDR3 length: 18
CDR3 protein: CAISDTTGPQGGNYGYTF
CDR3 DNA: TGTGCCATCAGTGATACCACCGGGCCCCAAGGCGGTAACTATGGCTACACCTTC

D gene: -
J gene: TRBJ2-2
clone size: -
V gene: TRBV5-1
CDR3 length: 17
CDR3 protein: CASSLVLGGPGTGELFF
CDR3 DNA: TGCGCCAGCAGCTTGGTCCTTGGAGGGCCGGGCACCGGGGAGCTGTTTTTT

D gene: -
J gene: TRBJ2-5
clone size: -
V gene: TRBV20-1
CDR3 length: 17
CDR3 protein: CSARPTGLLATQETQYF
CDR3 DNA: TGCAGTGCTAGGCCCACGGGGTTACTAGCTACACAAGAGACCCAGTACTTC

D gene: TRBD1
J gene: TRBJ2-1
clone size: -
V gene: TRBV7-9
CDR3 length: 15
CDR3 protein: CASSLSQGARNEQFF
CDR3 DNA: TGTGCCAGCAGCTTATCACAGGGGGCAAGGAATGAGCAGTTCTTC

D gene: TRBD2
J gene: TRBJ2-1
clone size: many
V gene: TRBV20-1
CDR3 length: 16
CDR3 protein: CSASRQAGGILDEQFF
CDR3 DNA: TGCAGTGCTAGTAGGCAGGCGGGAGGTATATTGGATGAGCAGTTCTTC

D gene: -
J gene: TRBJ2-1
clone size: many
V gene: TRBV6-1
CDR3 length: 16
CDR3 protein: CASKEVLANPYNEQFF
CDR3 DNA: TGTGCCAGCAAAGAAGTTCTAGCGAACCCCTACAATGAGCAGTTCTTC

D gene: -
J gene: TRBJ2-5
clone size: many
V gene: TRBV11-3
CDR3 length: 15
CDR3 protein: CASSSGMGREETQYF
CDR3 DNA: TGTGCCAGCAGCTCGGGGATGGGGCGGGAAGAGACCCAGTACTTC

D gene: TRBD1
J gene: TRBJ1-5
clone size: many
V gene: TRBV6-1
CDR3 length: 19
CDR3 protein: CASSEPGQGIPYSNQPQHF
CDR3 DNA: TGTGCCAGCAGTGAGCCGGGACAGGGGATACCTTATAGCAATCAGCCCCAGCATTTT

D gene: TRBD1
J gene: TRBJ2-2
clone size: few
V gene: TRBV6-1
CDR3 length: 16
CDR3 protein: CASTLGPTGGPGELFF
CDR3 DNA: TGTGCCAGCACCTTAGGGCCGACAGGGGGCCCCGGGGAGCTGTTTTTT

D gene: TRBD2
J gene: TRBJ2-7
clone size: few
V gene: TRBV11-2
CDR3 length: 15
CDR3 protein: CASSFSWEGPYEQYF
CDR3 DNA: TGTGCCAGCAGCTTTTCTTGGGAGGGCCCCTACGAGCAGTACTTC

D gene: TRBD2
J gene: TRBJ2-3
clone size: -
V gene: TRBV7-9
CDR3 length: 16
CDR3 protein: CASSLMGLAGTDTQYF
CDR3 DNA: TGTGCCAGCAGCTTAATGGGACTAGCGGGAACAGATACGCAGTATTTT

D gene: TRBD2
J gene: TRBJ2-3
clone size: -
V gene: TRBV20-1
CDR3 length: 17
CDR3 protein: CSARDPKVAGATDTQYF
CDR3 DNA: TGCAGTGCTAGAGATCCCAAGGTAGCGGGGGCTACAGATACGCAGTATTTT

D gene: -
J gene: TRBJ2-7
clone size: many
V gene: TRBV28
CDR3 length: 13
CDR3 protein: CASSFPLRSEQYF
CDR3 DNA: TGTGCCAGCAGTTTCCCCCTCAGGAGCGAGCAGTACTTC

D gene: TRBD2
J gene: TRBJ2-1
clone size: many
V gene: TRBV7-2
CDR3 length: 14
CDR3 protein: CASSLVGLGYEQFF
CDR3 DNA: TGTGCCAGCAGCTTAGTAGGACTAGGTTATGAGCAGTTCTTC

D gene: -
J gene: TRBJ1-5
clone size: -
V gene: TRBV12-3/TRBV12-4
CDR3 length: 14
CDR3 protein: CASSLFYRNQPQHF
CDR3 DNA: TGTGCCAGCAGTTTATTTTATCGCAATCAGCCCCAGCATTTT

D gene: -
J gene: TRBJ2-5
clone size: many
V gene: TRBV7-7
CDR3 length: 13
CDR3 protein: CASSFGGSETQYF
CDR3 DNA: TGTGCTAGCAGCTTCGGGGGTAGCGAGACCCAGTACTTC

D gene: TRBD1
J gene: TRBJ2-1
clone size: many
V gene: TRBV2
CDR3 length: 14
CDR3 protein: CASRSDRVTNEQFF
CDR3 DNA: TGTGCCAGCAGATCGGACAGGGTTACCAATGAGCAGTTCTTC

D gene: -
J gene: TRBJ1-2
clone size: -
V gene: TRBV27
CDR3 length: 11
CDR3 protein: CASGLGYGYTF
CDR3 DNA: TGTGCCAGCGGATTAGGCTATGGCTACACCTTC